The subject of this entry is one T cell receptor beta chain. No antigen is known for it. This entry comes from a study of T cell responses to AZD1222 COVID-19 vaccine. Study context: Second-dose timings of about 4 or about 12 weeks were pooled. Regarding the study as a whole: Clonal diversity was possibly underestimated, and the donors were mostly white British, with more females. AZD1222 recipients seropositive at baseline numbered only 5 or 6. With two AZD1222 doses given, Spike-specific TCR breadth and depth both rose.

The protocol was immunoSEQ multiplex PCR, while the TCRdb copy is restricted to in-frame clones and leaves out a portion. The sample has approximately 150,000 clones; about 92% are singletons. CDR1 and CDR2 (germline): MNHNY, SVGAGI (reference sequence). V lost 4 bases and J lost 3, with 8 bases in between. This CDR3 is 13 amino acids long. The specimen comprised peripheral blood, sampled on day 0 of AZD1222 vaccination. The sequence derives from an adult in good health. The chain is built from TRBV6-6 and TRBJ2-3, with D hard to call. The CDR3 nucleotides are TGTGCCAGCAGTTCTCAGATGACAGATACGCAGTATTTT. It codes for CASSSQMTDTQYF.